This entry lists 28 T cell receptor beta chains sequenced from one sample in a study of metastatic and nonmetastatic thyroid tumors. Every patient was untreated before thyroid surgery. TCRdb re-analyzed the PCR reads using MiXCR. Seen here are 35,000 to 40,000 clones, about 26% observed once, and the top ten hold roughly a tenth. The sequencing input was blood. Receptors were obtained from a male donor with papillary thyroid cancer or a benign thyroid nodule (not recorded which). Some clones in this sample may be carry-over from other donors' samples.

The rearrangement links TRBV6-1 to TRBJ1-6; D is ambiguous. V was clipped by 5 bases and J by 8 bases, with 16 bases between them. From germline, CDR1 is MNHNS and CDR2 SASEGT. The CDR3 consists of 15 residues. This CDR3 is CASSRGPMGYSPLHF. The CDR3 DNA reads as TGTGCCAGCAGTCGAGGGCCGATGGGATATTCACCCCTCCACTTT.

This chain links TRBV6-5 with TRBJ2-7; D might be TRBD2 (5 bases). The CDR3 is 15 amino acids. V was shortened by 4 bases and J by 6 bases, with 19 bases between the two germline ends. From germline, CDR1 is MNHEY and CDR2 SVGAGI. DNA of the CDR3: TGTGCCAGCAGTTCAGCCGGGATACCGTCGTCCGAGCAGTACTTC. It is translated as CASSSAGIPSSEQYF.

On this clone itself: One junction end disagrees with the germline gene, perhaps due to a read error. Here the CDR3 DNA reads TGTGCCGGCTCACAGGGCAGGGGAGCCTACGAGCAGTACTTC. Protein product: CAGSQGRGAYEQYF. This sequence joins TRBV18 and TRBJ2-7, with D tentatively TRBD1 (6 bases). In germline, CDR1 is KGHSH, CDR2 LQKENI. The CDR3 extends over 14 amino acids.

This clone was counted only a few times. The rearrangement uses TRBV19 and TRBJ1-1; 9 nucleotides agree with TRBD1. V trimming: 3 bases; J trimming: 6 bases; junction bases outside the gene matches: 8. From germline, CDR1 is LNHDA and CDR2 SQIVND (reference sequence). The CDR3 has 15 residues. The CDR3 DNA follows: TGTGCCAGTAGTATTGTGACAGGGGGGACTCCTGAAGCTTTCTTT. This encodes CASSIVTGGTPEAFF. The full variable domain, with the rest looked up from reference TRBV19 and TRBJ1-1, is DGGITQSPKYLFRKEGQNVTLSCEQNLNHDAMYWYRQDPGQGLRLIYYSQIVNDFQKGDIAEGYSVSREKKESFPLTVTSAQKNPTAFYLCASSIVTGGTPEAFFGQGTRLTVV.

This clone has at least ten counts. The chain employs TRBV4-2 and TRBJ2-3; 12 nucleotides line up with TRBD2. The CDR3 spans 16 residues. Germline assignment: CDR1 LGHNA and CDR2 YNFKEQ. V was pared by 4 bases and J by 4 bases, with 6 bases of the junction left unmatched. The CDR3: CASSRWTSGTADTQYF. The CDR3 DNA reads TGTGCCAGCAGCCGGTGGACTAGCGGGACAGCAGATACGCAGTATTTT.

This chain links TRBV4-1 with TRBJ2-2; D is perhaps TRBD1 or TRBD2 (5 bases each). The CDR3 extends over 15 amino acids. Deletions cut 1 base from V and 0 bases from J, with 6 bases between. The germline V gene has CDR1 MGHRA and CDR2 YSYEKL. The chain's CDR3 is CASSQGGANTGELFF. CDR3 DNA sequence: TGCGCCAGCAGCCAAGGAGGGGCGAACACCGGGGAGCTGTTTTTT.

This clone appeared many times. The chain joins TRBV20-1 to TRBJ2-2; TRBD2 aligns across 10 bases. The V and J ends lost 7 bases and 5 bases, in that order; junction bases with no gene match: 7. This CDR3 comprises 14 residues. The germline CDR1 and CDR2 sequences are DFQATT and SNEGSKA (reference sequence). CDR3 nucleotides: TGCAGTGGTCGCCGAGCGGGAGGGACCGGGGAGCTGTTTTTT. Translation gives CSGRRAGGTGELFF.

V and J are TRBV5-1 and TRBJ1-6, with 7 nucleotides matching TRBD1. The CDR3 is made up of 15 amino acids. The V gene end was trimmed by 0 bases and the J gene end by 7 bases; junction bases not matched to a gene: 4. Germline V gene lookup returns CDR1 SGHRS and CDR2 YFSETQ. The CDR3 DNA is TGCGCCAGCAGCTTGGACTCAGGGGGGAATTCACCCCTCCACTTT. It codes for CASSLDSGGNSPLHF.

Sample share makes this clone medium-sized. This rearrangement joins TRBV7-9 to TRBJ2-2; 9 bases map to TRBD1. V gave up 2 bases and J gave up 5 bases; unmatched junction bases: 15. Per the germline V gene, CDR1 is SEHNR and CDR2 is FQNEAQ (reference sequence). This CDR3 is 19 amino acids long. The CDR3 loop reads CASSLFLREQGAHTGELFF. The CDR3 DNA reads TGTGCCAGCAGCTTATTTTTACGAGAACAGGGGGCGCATACCGGGGAGCTGTTTTTT.

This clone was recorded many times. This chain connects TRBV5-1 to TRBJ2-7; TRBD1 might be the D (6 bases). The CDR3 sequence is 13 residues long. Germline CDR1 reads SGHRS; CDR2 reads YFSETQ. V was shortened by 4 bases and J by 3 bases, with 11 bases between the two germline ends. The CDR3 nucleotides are TGCGCCAGCAGCCCAGGGGTGGGCTACGAGCAGTACTTC. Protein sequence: CASSPGVGYEQYF.

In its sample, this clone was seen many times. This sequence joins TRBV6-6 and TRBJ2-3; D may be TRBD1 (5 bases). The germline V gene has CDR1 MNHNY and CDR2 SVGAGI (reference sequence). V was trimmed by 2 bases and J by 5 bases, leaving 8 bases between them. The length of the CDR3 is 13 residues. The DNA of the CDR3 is TGTGCCAGCAGTTACACCAGGGAAGATACGCAGTATTTT. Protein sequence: CASSYTREDTQYF.

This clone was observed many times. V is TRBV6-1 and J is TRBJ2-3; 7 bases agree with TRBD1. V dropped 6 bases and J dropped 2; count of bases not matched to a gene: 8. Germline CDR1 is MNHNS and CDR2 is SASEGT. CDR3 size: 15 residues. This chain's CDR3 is CASSGRQGVTDTQYF. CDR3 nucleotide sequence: TGTGCCAGCAGCGGTCGACAGGGCGTCACAGATACGCAGTATTTT.

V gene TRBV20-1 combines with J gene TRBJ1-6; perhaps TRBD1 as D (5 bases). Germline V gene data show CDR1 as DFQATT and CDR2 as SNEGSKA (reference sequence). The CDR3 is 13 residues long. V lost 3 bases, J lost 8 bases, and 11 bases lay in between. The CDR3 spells CSASRVMDSPLHF. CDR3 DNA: TGCAGTGCTAGCAGGGTGATGGATTCACCCCTCCACTTT.

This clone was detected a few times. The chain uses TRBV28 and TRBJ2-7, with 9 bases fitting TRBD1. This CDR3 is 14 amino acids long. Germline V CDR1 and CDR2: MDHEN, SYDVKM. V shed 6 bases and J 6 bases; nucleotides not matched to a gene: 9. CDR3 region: CASSTGTGRSEQYF. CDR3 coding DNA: TGTGCCAGCAGCACCGGGACAGGGCGATCCGAGCAGTACTTC.

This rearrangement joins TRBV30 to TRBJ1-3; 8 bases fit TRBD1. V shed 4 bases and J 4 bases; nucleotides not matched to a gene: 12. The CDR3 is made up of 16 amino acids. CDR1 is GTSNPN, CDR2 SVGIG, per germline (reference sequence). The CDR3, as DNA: TGTGCCTGGACGCTCGGCAGGGGGCAATCCGGAAACACCATATATTTT. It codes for CAWTLGRGQSGNTIYF.

CDR3 in DNA: TGTGCCAGTGGTACTGAGCAGTTCTTC. Protein product: CASGTEQFF. The rearrangement joins TRBV19 to TRBJ2-1; D is ambiguous. V was shortened by 8 bases and J by 9 bases, with 5 bases between the two germline ends. Germline V gene data show CDR1 as LNHDA and CDR2 as SQIVND (reference sequence). There are 9 residues in the CDR3. The full variable domain, its missing parts supplied by reference TRBV19 and TRBJ2-1, is DGGITQSPKYLFRKEGQNVTLSCEQNLNHDAMYWYRQDPGQGLRLIYYSQIVNDFQKGDIAEGYSVSREKKESFPLTVTSAQKNPTAFYLCASGTEQFFGPGTRLTVL.

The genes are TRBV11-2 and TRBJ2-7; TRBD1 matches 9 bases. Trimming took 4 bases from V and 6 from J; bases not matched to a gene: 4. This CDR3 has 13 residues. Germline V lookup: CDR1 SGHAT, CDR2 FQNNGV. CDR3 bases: TGTGCCAGCAGCTCACGGACAGGGGTCGAGCAGTACTTC. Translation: CASSSRTGVEQYF.

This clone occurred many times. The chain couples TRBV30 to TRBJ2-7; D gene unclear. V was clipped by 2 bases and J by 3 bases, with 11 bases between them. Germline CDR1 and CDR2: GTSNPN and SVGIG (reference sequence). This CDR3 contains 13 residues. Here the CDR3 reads CAWSLGSDYEQYF. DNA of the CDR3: TGTGCCTGGAGTCTTGGATCTGACTACGAGCAGTACTTC.

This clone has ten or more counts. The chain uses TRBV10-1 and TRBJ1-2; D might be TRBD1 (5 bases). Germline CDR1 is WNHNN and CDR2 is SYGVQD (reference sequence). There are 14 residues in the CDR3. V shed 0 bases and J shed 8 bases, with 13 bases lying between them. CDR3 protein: CASSESTARGGYTF. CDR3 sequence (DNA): TGCGCCAGCAGTGAGTCGACAGCCCGGGGCGGCTACACCTTC.

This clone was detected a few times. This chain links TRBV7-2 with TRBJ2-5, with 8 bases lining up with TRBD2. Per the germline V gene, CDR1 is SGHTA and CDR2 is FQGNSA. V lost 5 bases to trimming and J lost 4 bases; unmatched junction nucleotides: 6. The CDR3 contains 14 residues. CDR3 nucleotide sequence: TGTGCCAGCAGCCTCCCGGGGGGGAGAGAGACCCAGTACTTC. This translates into CASSLPGGRETQYF.

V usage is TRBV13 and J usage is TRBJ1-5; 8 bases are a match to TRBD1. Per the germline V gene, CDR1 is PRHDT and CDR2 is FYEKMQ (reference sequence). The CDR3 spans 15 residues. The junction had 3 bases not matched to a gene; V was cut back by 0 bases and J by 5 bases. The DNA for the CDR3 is TGTGCCAGCAGCTTAGGTGGACAGGGCGATCAGCCCCAGCATTTT. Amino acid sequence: CASSLGGQGDQPQHF.

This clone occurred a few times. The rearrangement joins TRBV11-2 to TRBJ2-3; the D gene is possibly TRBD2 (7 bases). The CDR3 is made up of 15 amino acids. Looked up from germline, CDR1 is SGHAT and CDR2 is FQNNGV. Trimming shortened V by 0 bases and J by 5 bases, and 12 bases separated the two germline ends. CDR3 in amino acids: CASSLDGGLVDTQYF. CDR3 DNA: TGTGCCAGCAGCTTAGACGGGGGGCTCGTAGATACGCAGTATTTT.

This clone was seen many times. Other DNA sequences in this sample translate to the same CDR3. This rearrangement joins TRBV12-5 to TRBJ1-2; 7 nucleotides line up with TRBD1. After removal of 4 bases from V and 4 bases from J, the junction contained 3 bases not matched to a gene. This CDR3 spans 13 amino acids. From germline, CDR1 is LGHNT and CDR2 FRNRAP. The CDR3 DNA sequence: TGTGCTAGTGGTTGGGGGGACAGCTATGGCTACACCTTC. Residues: CASGWGDSYGYTF. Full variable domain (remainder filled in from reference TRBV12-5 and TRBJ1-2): DARVTQTPRHKVTEMGQEVTMRCQPILGHNTVFWYRQTMMQGLELLAYFRNRAPLDDSGMPKDRFSAEMPDATLATLKIQPSEPRDSAVYFCASGWGDSYGYTFGSGTRLTVV.

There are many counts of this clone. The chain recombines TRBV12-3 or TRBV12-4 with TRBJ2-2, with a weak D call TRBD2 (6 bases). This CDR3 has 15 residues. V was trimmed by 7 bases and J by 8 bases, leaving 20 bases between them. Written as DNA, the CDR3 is TGTGCCAGCACCCCGCTAGCGCACTGGGCTGGGGAGCTGTTTTTT. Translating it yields CASTPLAHWAGELFF.

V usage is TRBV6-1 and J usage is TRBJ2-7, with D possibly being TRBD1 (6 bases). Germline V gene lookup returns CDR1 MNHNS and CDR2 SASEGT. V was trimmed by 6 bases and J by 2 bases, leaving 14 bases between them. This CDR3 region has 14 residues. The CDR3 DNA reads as TGTGCCAGCAGCCGCCAGACAGGAACCTACGAGCAGTACTTC. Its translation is CASSRQTGTYEQYF.

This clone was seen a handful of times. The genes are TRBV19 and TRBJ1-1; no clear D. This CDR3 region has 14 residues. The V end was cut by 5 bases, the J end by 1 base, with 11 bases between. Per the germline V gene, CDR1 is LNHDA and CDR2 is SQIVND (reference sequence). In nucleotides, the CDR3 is TGTGCCAGTAGTGGCAGGTACGGGAACACTGAAGCTTTCTTT. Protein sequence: CASSGRYGNTEAFF.

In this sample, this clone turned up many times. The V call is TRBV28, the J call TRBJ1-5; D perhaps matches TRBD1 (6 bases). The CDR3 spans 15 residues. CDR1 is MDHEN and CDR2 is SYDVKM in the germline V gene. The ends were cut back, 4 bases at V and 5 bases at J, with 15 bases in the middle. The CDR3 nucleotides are TGTGCCAGCAGTTCTGGGGGGGCAGAGTATCAGCCCCAGCATTTT. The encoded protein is CASSSGGAEYQPQHF. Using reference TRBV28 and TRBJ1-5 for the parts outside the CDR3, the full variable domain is DVKVTQSSRYLVKRTGEKVFLECVQDMDHENMFWYRQDPGLGLRLIYFSYDVKMKEKGDIPEGYSVSREKKERFSLILESASTNQTSMYLCASSSGGAEYQPQHFGDGTRLSIL.

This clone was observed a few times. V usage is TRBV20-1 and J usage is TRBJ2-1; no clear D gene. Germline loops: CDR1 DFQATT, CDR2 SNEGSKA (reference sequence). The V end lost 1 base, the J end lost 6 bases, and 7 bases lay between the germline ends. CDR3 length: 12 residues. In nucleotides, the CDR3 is TGCAGTGCTAGAGTACTGGTCAATGAGCAGTTCTTC. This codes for CSARVLVNEQFF.